These T cell receptor beta chains were read from a single sample in a study of T cells in tuberculosis. Method: immunoSEQ multiplex PCR; TCRdb's copy keeps in-frame clones and lacks some. The sample consists of 35,000 to 40,000 clones, 94% of them appearing once. Input material: PBMCs. Every receptor here comes from a donor between 10 and 35 years old with latent tuberculosis or without tuberculosis infection. Some clones in this sample may be carry-over from other donors' samples. The CDR3 runs from the conserved cysteine through the conserved F or W. A D gene is named only where the DNA matches it firmly. Rows may omit the clone size; those that give it use once, few, many or a size class.

NA	TRBJ1-3	TRBV5-1	NA	CASSLAGPSRGNTIYF	TGCGCCAGCAGCTTAGCAGGGCCCTCGAGGGGAAACACCATATATTTT
NA	TRBJ2-1	TRBV19	TRBD2	CATKVTSGGSEQFF	TGTGCCACCAAAGTGACTAGCGGGGGGTCTGAGCAGTTCTTC
NA	TRBJ2-2	TRBV5-1	NA	CASSYRDTGELFF	TGCGCCAGCAGCTACCGGGACACCGGGGAGCTGTTTTTT
once	TRBJ1-4	TRBV7-8	NA	CASSSRVAIGGKLFF	TGTGCCAGCAGCTCACGGGTTGCAATAGGGGGAAAACTGTTTTTT
NA	TRBJ1-1	TRBV6-1	NA	CASSEWAGSNTEAFF	TGTGCCAGCAGTGAATGGGCAGGGTCGAACACTGAAGCTTTCTTT
NA	TRBJ1-1	TRBV29-1	TRBD1	CSVGRRQGITEAFF	TGCAGCGTTGGAAGGCGACAGGGTATTACTGAAGCTTTCTTT
NA	TRBJ2-5	TRBV5-1	TRBD1	CASSLAGTGVRETQYF	TGCGCCAGCAGCTTGGCCGGGACAGGCGTCCGTGAGACCCAGTACTTC
NA	TRBJ2-3	TRBV6-4	TRBD2	CASSLGEGHTDTQYF	TGTGCCAGCTCCCTCGGGGAGGGGCACACAGATACGCAGTATTTT
NA	TRBJ2-5	TRBV10-1	TRBD1	CASSRDREETQYF	TGCGCCAGCAGTCGGGACAGAGAAGAGACCCAGTACTTC
NA	TRBJ1-2	TRBV5-6	NA	CASRYTGVYGYTF	TGTGCCAGCAGGTACACGGGGGTCTATGGCTACACCTTC
NA	TRBJ2-7	TRBV5-1	NA	CATSGGGPWYF	TGCGCCACCTCGGGGGGCGGCCCCTGGTACTTC
NA	TRBJ2-7	TRBV5-5	NA	CASSPLGIEQYF	TGTGCCAGCAGCCCACTAGGGATCGAGCAGTACTTC
NA	TRBJ1-2	TRBV30	TRBD1	CAWKLFGGTGGPAYGYTF	TGTGCCTGGAAGTTGTTCGGCGGGACAGGGGGCCCGGCCTATGGCTACACCTTC
NA	TRBJ2-7	TRBV25-1	TRBD1	CASSAMNRGLDEQYF	TGTGCCAGCAGTGCAATGAACAGGGGTTTAGACGAGCAGTACTTC
NA	TRBJ1-5	TRBV28	NA	CASSLGGGNQPQHF	TGTGCCAGCTCCCTCGGGGGGGGCAATCAGCCCCAGCATTTT
NA	TRBJ2-2	TRBV6-5	NA	CASRPSSGELFF	TGTGCCAGCAGACCAAGCTCCGGGGAGCTGTTTTTT
NA	TRBJ1-2	TRBV29-1	TRBD1	CSVVRTGAKDYGYTF	TGCAGCGTTGTAAGGACAGGGGCTAAAGACTATGGCTACACCTTC
NA	TRBJ1-1	TRBV30	NA	CAWSPLRDVITEAFF	TGTGCCTGGAGTCCACTCCGGGATGTGATCACTGAAGCTTTCTTT
NA	TRBJ1-1	TRBV25-1	NA	CASRTGLNTEAFF	TGTGCCAGCAGGACAGGTTTGAACACTGAAGCTTTCTTT
NA	TRBJ2-3	TRBV27	NA	CASGAGSTDTQYF	TGTGCCAGCGGAGCCGGAAGCACAGATACGCAGTATTTT
NA	TRBJ1-1	TRBV18	NA	CASSPQTELNTEAFF	TGTGCCAGCTCACCCCAGACAGAATTGAACACTGAAGCTTTCTTT
once	TRBJ2-1	TRBV4-3	NA	CASSQEIYLRGNEQFF	TGCGCCAGCAGCCAAGAGATCTACCTCCGCGGCAATGAGCAGTTCTTC
NA	TRBJ2-3	TRBV11-2	TRBD1	CVSSFTGGDTQYF	TGTGTCAGCAGCTTTACAGGGGGGGATACGCAGTATTTT
NA	TRBJ1-1	TRBV12-5	NA	CASGRNLGEAFF	TGTGCTAGTGGTCGTAACCTCGGTGAAGCTTTCTTT
NA	TRBJ2-5	TRBV5-6	TRBD1	CASTVGQGGGETQYF	TGTGCCAGCACCGTCGGCCAAGGGGGCGGGGAGACCCAGTACTTC
NA	TRBJ2-5	TRBV6-5	TRBD2	CASTWTSGGETQYF	TGTGCCAGCACCTGGACTAGCGGGGGTGAGACCCAGTACTTC
NA	TRBJ1-1	TRBV2	NA	CASSYIPTGQTNTEAFF	TGTGCCAGCAGTTATATTCCTACGGGACAAACGAACACTGAAGCTTTCTTT
NA	TRBJ1-2	TRBV5-4	TRBD1	CASSLSRDREYGYTF	TGTGCCAGCAGCTTGTCAAGGGACAGAGAGTATGGCTACACCTTC
NA	TRBJ1-4	TRBV30	TRBD1	CAWSPGQGIGGKLFF	TGTGCCTGGAGTCCTGGACAGGGGATAGGGGGAAAACTGTTTTTT
once	TRBJ1-2	TRBV6-1	NA	CASRPGRGNGYTF	TGTGCCAGCCGCCCTGGAAGGGGGAATGGCTACACCTTC
NA	TRBJ1-2	TRBV5-6	NA	CASSLVAGANYGYTF	TGTGCCAGCAGCTTGGTGGCAGGGGCGAACTATGGCTACACCTTC
NA	TRBJ1-2	TRBV2	TRBD1	CASIFGQGNYGYTF	TGTGCCAGCATCTTTGGACAGGGCAACTATGGCTACACCTTC
once	TRBJ1-1	TRBV4-1	NA	CASSPSVLNTEAFF	TGCGCCAGCAGCCCCTCCGTCTTAAACACTGAAGCTTTCTTT